A selection of T cell receptor beta chains follows, all from one sample in a study of blood T cell repertoires in COVID-19. TCRdb's copy holds only in-frame clones and misses some; the assay was immunoSEQ multiplex PCR. The data contain 100,000 to 150,000 clones, around 89% of them seen just once; the ten biggest clones take up approximately 1.4%. The sample consisted of peripheral blood. These receptor sequences come from a human donor in a cohort sampled during active COVID-19. The CDR3 runs from the conserved cysteine through the conserved F or W.

>TRBV3-1/TRBV3-2|TRBJ2-7
CASSQESNSLYEQYF
>TRBV9|TRBJ2-3
CASSVEAGGSDTQYF
>TRBV15|TRBJ2-7
CATSPRRGGTYEQYF
>TRBV3-1/TRBV3-2|TRBJ1-1
CASSQGTGGTEAFF
>TRBV6-2/TRBV6-3|TRBJ2-7
CASSSPSIQGGAYEQYF
>TRBV11-3|TRBJ2-7
CASSLSGSSGYEQYF
>TRBV19|TRBJ2-7
CASSIDRVNYEQYF
>TRBV13|TRBJ2-3
CASSSTRTSGGPRTQYF
>TRBV11-2|TRBJ1-3
CASSPWTAFSGNTIYF
>TRBV18|TRBJ2-3
CASSPLAGVGRRTDTQYF
>TRBV6-5|TRBJ1-1
CASSRRGTEAFF
>TRBV7-9|TRBJ2-7
CASSFQTGWGEQYF
>TRBV28|TRBJ2-2
CASSLVGGELFF
>TRBV5-4|TRBJ1-2
CASSYEGRVDYGYTF
>TRBV4-1|TRBJ2-1
CASSHQGAREKQFF
>TRBV13|TRBJ1-1
CASSLGGGQAFF
>TRBV5-1|TRBJ2-7
CASSPYRGSYEQYF
>TRBV5-5|TRBJ2-7
CASSQGFPYEQYF
>TRBV18|TRBJ2-5
CASSPVTSGETQYF
>TRBV19|TRBJ2-1
CASSTPGGVNYNEQFF
>TRBV4-1|TRBJ2-7
CASSHGQGYEQYF
>TRBV2|TRBJ2-3
CASRRDRGGSDTQYF
>TRBV6-5|TRBJ1-2
CASSSSGQDFVYTF
>TRBV7-2|TRBJ2-7
CASSLVSGLSYEQYF
>TRBV6-5|TRBJ1-4
CASPLCGGPNERLFF
>TRBV6-6|TRBJ1-5
CASSLRTSNQPQHF
>TRBV6-6|TRBJ2-4
CAIAFASGAKNIQYF
>TRBV4-1|TRBJ1-2
CASSQGGMGQGYGYTF
>TRBV18|TRBJ2-1
CASSPPLFSNEQFF
>TRBV7-8|TRBJ1-3
CASSPGQGALGNTIYF
>TRBV15|TRBJ2-6
CATSSGDRAPSGANVLTF
>TRBV6-1|TRBJ2-2
CASSEYRITNTGELFF
>TRBV2|TRBJ1-3
CASSEAGHQALGNTIYF
>TRBV21-1|TRBJ1-5
CASSKPGRAYFLKPQHF
>TRBV28|TRBJ2-1
CASSFEVLAGGNEQFF
>TRBV6-6|TRBJ1-2
CASTPRRDGYGYTF
>TRBV11-3|TRBJ2-1
CASSLDGMSLKFF
>TRBV3-1/TRBV3-2|TRBJ2-3
CASSQVLDTDTQYF
>TRBV6-7|TRBJ1-4
CASSPGGQLMKNCFF
>TRBV6-5|TRBJ1-2
CASSSRDSYGYTF
>TRBV19|TRBJ1-5
CASSKTLTGTGGRNQPQHF
>TRBV6-5|TRBJ2-7
CASRRLAGDHYEQYF
>TRBV4-2|TRBJ2-7
CASSQNVAGAGSYEQYF
>TRBV3-1/TRBV3-2|TRBJ2-7
CASSPGGEQYF
>TRBV3-1/TRBV3-2|TRBJ2-2
CASSQDGTTGELFF
>TRBV5-8|TRBJ2-1
CASSPGTSGGAWDEQFF